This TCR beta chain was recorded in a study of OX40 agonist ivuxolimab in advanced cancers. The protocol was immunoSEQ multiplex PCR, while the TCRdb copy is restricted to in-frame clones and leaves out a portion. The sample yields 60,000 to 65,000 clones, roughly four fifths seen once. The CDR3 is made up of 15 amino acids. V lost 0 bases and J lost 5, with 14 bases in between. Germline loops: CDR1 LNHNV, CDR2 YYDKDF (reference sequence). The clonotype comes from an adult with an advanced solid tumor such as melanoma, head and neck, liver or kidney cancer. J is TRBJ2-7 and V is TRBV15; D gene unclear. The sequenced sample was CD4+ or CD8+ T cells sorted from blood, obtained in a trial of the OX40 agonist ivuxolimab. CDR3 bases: TGTGCCACCAGCAGAGATTTGCCAGCCGGCCACGAGCAGTACTTC. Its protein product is CATSRDLPAGHEQYF.